This entry lists 30 T cell receptor delta chains sequenced from one sample in a study of gamma-delta T cells after stem cell transplantation. TCRdb reanalyzed the RT-PCR reads using CATT. The sample holds 2,500 to 3,000 delta-chain clones; around 2.6% are singletons and the top ten take 26%. The sequencing sample was made of gamma-delta T cells. The receptors shown here come from a human donor. It is not recorded whose cells these are; they may come from a transplant donor.

About this clone itself: A far larger clone differs by one base, so this is likely a read error. CDR3 amino acids: CACDTVGGRGDTSTDKLIF. In DNA form, the CDR3 reads TGTGCCTGTGACACCGTGGGCGGACGGGGGGATACGTCTACCGATAAACTCATCTTT. The chain combines TRDV2 with TRDJ1; 10 bases map to TRDD3. Per germline, CDR1 GEAIGNYY and CDR2 EKD. The V and J ends lost 0 bases and 2 bases, in that order; junction bases with no gene match: 14. CDR3 length equals 19 residues.

For this clone: A much larger clone is a single base away; this may be a read error. The same CDR3 also results from other DNA sequences found in this sample. The chain carries TRDV2 and TRDJ1; TRDD3 matches 9 bases. Germline CDR1 and CDR2: GEAIGNYY and EKD. The CDR3 length is 18 residues. CDR3 loop: CACDTLGDRGAYTDKLIF. In nucleotides, the CDR3 is TGCGCCTGTGACACCCTGGGGGATCGAGGGGCGTACACCGATAAACTCATCTTT.

This clone was picked up a small number of times. A far larger clone is off by one base, so a read error is likely. The chain has TRDV2 and TRDJ3; 12 positions agree with TRDD3. V lost 4 bases and J lost 5; bases outside the gene matches: 17. CDR3 length: 21 residues. Germline CDR1 GEAIGNYY, CDR2 EKD. Written as DNA, the CDR3 is TGTGCCTGTGAGGCCGTACTGGGGGATACCCCCGGGTCCCGGGACACCCGACAGATGTTTTTC. Translated: CACEAVLGDTPGSRDTRQMFF.

This clone was counted only a few times. TCRdb has a much larger clone's protein, which differs at residue 7 from the translation of this DNA, likely because of a read error; what is shown is the protein translated from the DNA. The CDR3 here is CACDTVEDPYTDKLIF. The DNA for the CDR3 is TGTGCCTGTGACACTGTAGAGGATCCGTACACCGATAAACTCATCTTT. The chain combines TRDV2 with TRDJ1, with unresolved D. V was shortened by 1 base and J by 0 bases, with 14 bases between the two germline ends. Germline CDR1 and CDR2: GEAIGNYY and EKD. CDR3 length: 16 amino acids.

Note on this clone: TCRdb's entry gives the protein of a much larger clone, which mismatches this DNA's translation at residue 13, likely from a read error; the protein reported here is translated from the DNA. This chain connects TRDV2 to TRDJ1, with TRDD3 matching 11 bases. The CDR3 has 18 amino acids. J was trimmed by 3 bases and V by 0 bases; bases with no gene match: 11. Germline V gene data show CDR1 as GEAIGNYY and CDR2 as EKD. The CDR3: CACDTLGDTVSGADKLIF. The CDR3 region has the DNA TGTGCCTGTGACACCCTGGGGGATACAGTGAGTGGAGCCGATAAACTCATCTTT.

As for this clone: TCRdb's protein, taken from a much larger clone, differs from this DNA's translation at residue 15, likely owing to a read error; the protein displayed comes from the DNA. This chain connects TRDV2 to TRDJ1; possible D gene TRDD3, 5 bases. This CDR3 region has 16 residues. Looked up from germline, CDR1 is GEAIGNYY and CDR2 is EKD. This chain's CDR3 is CACDTLTGSHSDKLTF. As DNA, the CDR3 is TGTGCCTGTGACACCTTGACTGGATCCCACAGCGATAAACTCACCTTT.

In this sample, this clone turned up a few times. This likely reflects a read error, since a far larger clone is one base away. The J gene is TRDJ1, the V gene TRDV2, with 10 bases lining up with TRDD3. Germline V gives CDR1 GEAIGNYY, CDR2 EKD. V lost 1 base and J lost 1; bases outside the gene matches: 14. CDR3 length: 19 amino acids. The CDR3 reads CACDTLGVLGDWCTDKLIF. The DNA of the CDR3 is TGTGCCTGTGACACGCTAGGGGTACTGGGGGATTGGTGCACCGATAAACTCATCTTT.

This clone was picked up a small number of times. The protein held in TCRdb is that of a much larger clone and does not match this DNA's translation at residue 3, likely because of a read error; the protein shown is translated from the DNA. The chain links TRDV2 to TRDJ3; 10 nucleotides match TRDD3. The CDR3 totals 19 residues. CDR1 and CDR2 from the germline V gene are GEAIGNYY and EKD. The DNA for the CDR3 is TGTGCCCGTGACACCGGGGGATACGTCAGCTCCTGGGACACCCGACAGATGTTTTTC. It encodes CARDTGGYVSSWDTRQMFF.

This clone came up a few times. TCRdb pairs this DNA with a much larger clone's protein that differs at residue 6, likely a read error; the protein shown was translated from the DNA. The chain combines TRDV2 with TRDJ1, with D possibly TRDD3 on 5 matching bases. Germline CDR1 is GEAIGNYY and CDR2 is EKD. The length of the CDR3 is 15 residues. V lost 0 bases to trimming and J lost 4 bases, with 14 bases between them. The CDR3 nucleotides are TGTGCCTGTGACACCGCGGGGGCCGGGAACGATAAACTCATCTTT. This sequence encodes CACDTAGAGNDKLIF.

Worth noting for this clone: A far larger clone lies a single base away; this is likely a read error. The rearrangement links TRDV2 to TRDJ1, with D unclear. This CDR3 is built from 17 residues. V shed 4 bases and J shed 1 base, with 21 bases lying between them. Germline CDR1 and CDR2: GEAIGNYY and EKD. CDR3 loop: CACDVVGPKKGTDKLIF. CDR3 bases: TGTGCCTGTGATGTTGTTGGGCCAAAAAAAGGCACCGATAAACTCATCTTT.

Comments on this clone: The mismatch at residue 5 between this DNA's translation and the TCRdb protein of a much larger clone likely reflects a read error; the protein shown is translated from the DNA. V and J are TRDV2 and TRDJ2, with 13 bases fitting TRDD3. The CDR3 loop spans 20 amino acids. J lost 3 bases, V lost 3 bases, and 15 bases had no gene match. Germline V gives CDR1 GEAIGNYY, CDR2 EKD. The CDR3 nucleotides are TGTGCCTGTGACGTCATACTGGGGGATACGAGGGTACGGGTGACAGCACAACTCTTCTTT. This encodes CACDVILGDTRVRVTAQLFF.

In the case of this clone: A far larger clone is one nucleotide away, so this likely arose from a read error. Other nucleotide sequences from this sample produce the same CDR3. The chain combines TRDV2 with TRDJ1; D not certain. The germline V gene encodes CDR1 GEAIGNYY and CDR2 EKD. This CDR3 region has 14 residues. CDR3 nucleotide sequence: TGTGCCTGTGACACCGTCCTCCTTACCGATAAGCTCATCTTT. Protein sequence: CACDTVLLTDKLIF.

Of note for this clone: The TCRdb protein, from a much larger clone, departs from this DNA's translation at residue 11, likely by read error; the protein shown derives from the DNA. The DNA of the CDR3 is TGTGCCTGTGACACCGTCGGAACTGGGGGACCTAGATTCAACACCGATAAACTCATCTTT. Encoded protein: CACDTVGTGGPRFNTDKLIF. The gene calls are TRDV2 and TRDJ1; 9 bases map to TRDD3. Germline V gene lookup returns CDR1 GEAIGNYY and CDR2 EKD. V dropped 0 bases and J dropped 0; count of bases not matched to a gene: 16. This CDR3 spans 20 amino acids.

Of note for this clone: Since a much larger clone is just one base distant, this may be a read error. The rearrangement uses TRDV2 and TRDJ1; tentative D call: TRDD3 (6 bases). The germline gives CDR1 GEAIGNYY, CDR2 EKD. The V and J ends lost 5 bases and 3 bases respectively, with 24 bases between them. CDR3 length equals 17 residues. This CDR3 is CACGTLRGSGASDKLIF. The CDR3 DNA sequence: TGTGCCTGTGGCACGCTGAGGGGATCCGGAGCTTCCGATAAACTCATCTTT.

By frequency in the sample, this clone is medium-sized. The chain carries TRDV2 and TRDJ1; 8 bases align to TRDD3. The length of the CDR3 is 14 residues. Per the germline V gene, CDR1 is GEAIGNYY and CDR2 is EKD. Trimming took 4 bases from V and 0 from J; bases not matched to a gene: 3. Here the CDR3 DNA reads TGTGCCTGTGAACCACTGGGGGACACCGATAAACTCATCTTT. Residues: CACEPLGDTDKLIF.

Of note for this clone: TCRdb attributes to this sequence the protein of a much larger clone, which differs from the DNA translation at residue 9; a read error is likely, and the protein displayed is translated from the DNA. The chain carries TRDV2 and TRDJ1; 7 nucleotides align to TRDD3. From germline, CDR1 is GEAIGNYY and CDR2 EKD. V gave up 0 bases and J gave up 0 bases; unmatched junction bases: 12. The CDR3 consists of 18 residues. DNA of the CDR3: TGTGCCTGTGACACCGTACTGGGGAATACTCGTTACACCGATAAACTCATCTTT. Translated, it gives CACDTVLGNTRYTDKLIF.

This clone was seen only a few times. This could be a read error, since a much larger clone is one nucleotide away. The rearrangement links TRDV2 to TRDJ1, with 8 nucleotides matching TRDD3. Trimming took 3 bases from V and 2 from J; bases not matched to a gene: 7. The CDR3 length is 15 residues. From germline, CDR1 is GEAIGNYY and CDR2 EKD. This CDR3 reads CACDLLGANTDKLIF. The CDR3 coding sequence is TGTGCCTGTGACTTACTGGGGGCTAATACCGATAAACTCATCTTT.

This chain joins TRDV2 and TRDJ1; 13 bases map to TRDD3. CDR1 is GEAIGNYY and CDR2 is EKD in the germline V gene. V lost 3 bases, J lost 1 base, and 16 bases stayed unmatched. The CDR3 totals 20 residues. The CDR3 loop reads CACDPLGDTLGRGVTDKLIF. The CDR3, as DNA: TGTGCCTGTGACCCACTGGGGGATACGTTAGGGAGAGGAGTCACCGATAAACTCATCTTT.

This clone is labeled as medium-sized. The chain employs TRDV2 and TRDJ1; 10 nucleotides agree with TRDD3. The CDR3 loop spans 17 amino acids. J lost 1 base, V lost 5 bases, and 12 bases had no gene match. Germline V CDR1 and CDR2: GEAIGNYY, EKD. The CDR3 bases are TGTGCCTGTGCCCCGTTGGGGGATACTGTCTTCACCGATAAACTCATCTTT. It translates to CACAPLGDTVFTDKLIF.

Note on this clone: Germline is not matched at one junction end, which may reflect a read error. The chain is built from TRDV2 and TRDJ2, with 9 bases matching TRDD3. Germline CDR1 is GEAIGNYY and CDR2 is EKD. The CDR3 loop spans 20 amino acids. The CDR3 DNA reads as TGTGCCTGTGACTCTTTGCGTTCCGGACTGGGGGACCTTGCGACAGCACCACTCTTCTTT. Encoded protein: CACDSLRSGLGDLATAPLFF.

The table lists this clone with a few counts. The DNA translation disagrees with the TCRdb protein at residue 19, so the protein in this description comes from the DNA. The chain uses TRDV2 and TRDJ1; TRDD3 agrees at 8 bases. Germline V gene data show CDR1 as GEAIGNYY and CDR2 as EKD. This CDR3 has 20 residues. The CDR3: CACDTLGNGRGYRYTDKLTF. DNA of the CDR3: TGTGCCTGTGACACTCTGGGTAATGGGAGGGGATACCGGTACACCGATAAACTCACCTTT.

The table lists this clone with a few counts. The V and J genes are TRDV2 and TRDJ1; 12 bases fit TRDD3. The length of the CDR3 is 19 residues. From germline, CDR1 is GEAIGNYY and CDR2 EKD. V trimming: 1 base; J trimming: 2 bases; junction bases outside the gene matches: 13. CDR3 coding DNA: TGTGCCTGTGACACGGTTTTGCGGACTGGGGGATACAGGACCGATAAACTCATCTTT. Protein product: CACDTVLRTGGYRTDKLIF.

This clone is labeled as medium-sized. Given a much more abundant clone one base away, this may be a read error. V and J are TRDV2 and TRDJ1, with 7 bases identical to TRDD3. V lost 0 bases to trimming and J lost 4 bases; unmatched junction nucleotides: 7. CDR3 length equals 15 residues. Germline CDR1 is GEAIGNYY and CDR2 is EKD. In nucleotides, the CDR3 is TGTGCCTGTGACACCGTGGGTGGATACGTCGATAAACTCATCTTT. Translation: CACDTVGGYVDKLIF.

On this clone itself: TCRdb records a much larger clone's protein for this DNA, with a difference at residue 4 that likely arises from a read error; the protein given is the translation of the DNA. This rearrangement joins TRDV2 to TRDJ1, with 7 nucleotides matching TRDD3. The ends lost 5 bases at V and 4 bases at J; junction bases unmatched: 9. The germline V gene has CDR1 GEAIGNYY and CDR2 EKD. This CDR3 spans 14 amino acids. The CDR3 sequence: CACGTLGGSDKLIF. The CDR3 nucleotides are TGTGCCTGTGGCACGCTGGGGGGGAGCGATAAACTCATCTTT.

A word on this clone: This may come from a read error, since a much larger clone is one base off. The chain carries TRDV2 and TRDJ3, with 7 bases aligning to TRDD3. Germline CDR1 GEAIGNYY, CDR2 EKD. J gave up 0 bases and V 3 bases, and 10 bases lay outside the gene matches. The CDR3 has 19 residues. The CDR3 spells CACDRLGATRSWDTRQMFF. In nucleotides, the CDR3 is TGTGCCTGTGACCGGCTGGGGGCTACGCGCTCCTGGGACACCCGACAGATGTTTTTC.

Points on this clone: TCRdb's protein for this DNA is that of a much larger clone and differs from the translation at residue 5, likely a read error; the protein shown is the DNA translation. The chain couples TRDV2 to TRDJ1; 8 bases are shared with TRDD3. In germline, CDR1 is GEAIGNYY, CDR2 EKD. V lost 6 bases to trimming and J lost 1 base; unmatched junction nucleotides: 12. The CDR3 sequence is 16 residues long. Written as DNA, the CDR3 is TGTGCCTGTTCGGAGGTGGGGGATGAATCCACCGATAAACTCATCTTT. The encoded protein is CACSEVGDESTDKLIF.

In its sample, this clone was seen a few times. With a far larger clone one base away, a read error is the likely cause. This sequence joins TRDV2 and TRDJ1, with unresolved D. Trimming took 0 bases from V and 2 from J, leaving 18 bases between them. The germline gives CDR1 GEAIGNYY, CDR2 EKD. CDR3 size: 17 residues. The chain's CDR3 is CACDTAGSISETDKLIF. The CDR3 DNA reads as TGTGCCTGTGACACCGCCGGCTCGATCTCCGAGACCGATAAACTCATCTTT.

In regard to this clone: The likely explanation is a read error, given a far larger clone one base away. The sample contains more than one DNA sequence encoding this CDR3. The V call is TRDV2, the J call TRDJ1, with D tentatively TRDD3 (6 bases). V lost 2 bases to trimming and J lost 2 bases, with 17 bases between them. CDR1 is GEAIGNYY, CDR2 EKD, per germline. The CDR3 is 16 residues long. CDR3 DNA: TGTGCCTGTGACATTGTGGGGGGTAAGGGTACCGATAAACTCATCTTT. It is translated as CACDIVGGKGTDKLIF.

This clone has more than one count but fewer than ten. A much more abundant neighbour one base away suggests this may be a read error. CDR3 DNA sequence: TGTGCCTGTGACACCTGGGGGAACCGCTCCCGGGACACCCGACAGATGTTTTTC. Its protein is CACDTWGNRSRDTRQMFF. The chain joins TRDV2 to TRDJ3; 7 nucleotides agree with TRDD3. CDR3 length equals 18 residues. The germline V gene encodes CDR1 GEAIGNYY and CDR2 EKD.

Judged by abundance, this clone is medium-sized. The chain employs TRDV2 and TRDJ1; 13 positions agree with TRDD3. V shed 3 bases and J 0 bases; nucleotides not matched to a gene: 6. In germline, CDR1 is GEAIGNYY, CDR2 EKD. The CDR3 spans 17 residues. CDR3 region: CACDFILGDTNTDKLIF. DNA for the CDR3: TGTGCCTGTGACTTCATACTGGGGGATACGAACACCGATAAACTCATCTTT.